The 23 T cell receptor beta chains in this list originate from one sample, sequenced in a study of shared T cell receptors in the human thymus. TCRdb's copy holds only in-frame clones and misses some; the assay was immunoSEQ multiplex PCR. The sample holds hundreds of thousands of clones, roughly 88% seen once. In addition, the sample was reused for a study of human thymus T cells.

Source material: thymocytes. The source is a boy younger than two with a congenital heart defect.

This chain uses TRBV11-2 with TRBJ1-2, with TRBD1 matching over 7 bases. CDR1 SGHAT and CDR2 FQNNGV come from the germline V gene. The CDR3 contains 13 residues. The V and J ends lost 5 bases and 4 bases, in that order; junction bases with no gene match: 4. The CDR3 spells CASSGTGVYGYTF. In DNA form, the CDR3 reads TGTGCCAGCAGCGGCACAGGGGTCTATGGCTACACCTTC.

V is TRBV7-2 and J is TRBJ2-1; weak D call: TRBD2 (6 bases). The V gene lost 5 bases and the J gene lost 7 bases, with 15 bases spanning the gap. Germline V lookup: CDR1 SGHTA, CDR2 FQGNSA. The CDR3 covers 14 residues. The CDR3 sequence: CASSPSGSGNEQFF. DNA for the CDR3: TGTGCCAGCAGCCCCAGCGGGTCCGGGAATGAGCAGTTCTTC.

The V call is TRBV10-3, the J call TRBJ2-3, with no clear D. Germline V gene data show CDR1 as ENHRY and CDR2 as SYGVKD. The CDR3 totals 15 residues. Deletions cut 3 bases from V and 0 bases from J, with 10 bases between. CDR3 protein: CAISDERASTDTQYF. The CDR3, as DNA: TGTGCCATCAGTGACGAGAGAGCTAGCACAGATACGCAGTATTTT.

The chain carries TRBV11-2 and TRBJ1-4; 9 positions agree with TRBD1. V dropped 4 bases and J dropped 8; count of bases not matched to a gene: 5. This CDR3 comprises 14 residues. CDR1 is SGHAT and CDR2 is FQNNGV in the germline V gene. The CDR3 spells CASSWDRVREKLFF. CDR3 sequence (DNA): TGTGCCAGCAGCTGGGACAGGGTACGAGAAAAACTGTTTTTT.

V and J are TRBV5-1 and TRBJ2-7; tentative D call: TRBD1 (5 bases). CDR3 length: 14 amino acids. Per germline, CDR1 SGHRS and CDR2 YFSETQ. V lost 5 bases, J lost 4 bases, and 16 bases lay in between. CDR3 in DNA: TGCGCCAGCAGGAACGGACCGGACACTTACGAGCAGTACTTC. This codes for CASRNGPDTYEQYF. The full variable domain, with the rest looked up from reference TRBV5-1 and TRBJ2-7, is KAGVTQTPRYLIKTRGQQVTLSCSPISGHRSVSWYQQTPGQGLQFLFEYFSETQRNKGNFPGRFSGRQFSNSRSEMNVSTLELGDSALYLCASRNGPDTYEQYFGPGTRLTVT.

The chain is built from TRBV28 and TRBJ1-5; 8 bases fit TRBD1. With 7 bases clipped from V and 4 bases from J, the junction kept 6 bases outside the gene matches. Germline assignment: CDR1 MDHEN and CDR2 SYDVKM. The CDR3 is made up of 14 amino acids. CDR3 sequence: CASKDGQGNQPQHF. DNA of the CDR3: TGTGCCAGCAAGGATGGACAGGGAAATCAGCCCCAGCATTTT.

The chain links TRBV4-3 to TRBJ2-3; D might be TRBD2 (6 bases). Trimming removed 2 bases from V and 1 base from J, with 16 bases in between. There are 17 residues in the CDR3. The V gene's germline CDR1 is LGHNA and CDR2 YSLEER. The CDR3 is CASSQSGRSVGTDTQYF. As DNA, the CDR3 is TGCGCCAGCAGCCAAAGTGGGAGGAGCGTCGGCACAGATACGCAGTATTTT.

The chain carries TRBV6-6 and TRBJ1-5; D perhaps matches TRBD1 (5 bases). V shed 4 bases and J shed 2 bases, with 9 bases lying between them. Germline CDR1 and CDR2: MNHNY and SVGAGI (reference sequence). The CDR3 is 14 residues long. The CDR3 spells CASSSGGGNQPQHF. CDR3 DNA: TGTGCCAGCAGTTCCGGGGGGGGCAATCAGCCCCAGCATTTT.

CDR3: CASSPGQGHSNQPQHF. In DNA, the CDR3 is TGTGCCAGCAGCCCCGGACAGGGCCATAGCAATCAGCCCCAGCATTTT. The chain recombines TRBV7-8 with TRBJ1-5; TRBD1 agrees at 8 bases. CDR3 length: 16 residues. The V and J ends lost 5 bases and 0 bases, in that order; junction bases with no gene match: 6. Germline CDR1 SGHVS, CDR2 FQNEAQ. The complete variable domain, with remaining parts taken from reference TRBV7-8 and TRBJ1-5, reads GAGVSQSPRYKVAKRGQDVALRCDPISGHVSLFWYQQALGQGPEFLTYFQNEAQLDKSGLPSDRFFAERPEGSVSTLKIQRTQQEDSAVYLCASSPGQGHSNQPQHFGDGTRLSIL.

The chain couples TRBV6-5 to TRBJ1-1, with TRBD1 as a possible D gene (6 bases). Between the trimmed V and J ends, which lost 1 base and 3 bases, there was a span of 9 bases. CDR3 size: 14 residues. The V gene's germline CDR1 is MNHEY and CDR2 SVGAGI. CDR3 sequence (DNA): TGTGCCAGCAGTTACTTAGGACAGCACACTGAAGCTTTCTTT. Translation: CASSYLGQHTEAFF.

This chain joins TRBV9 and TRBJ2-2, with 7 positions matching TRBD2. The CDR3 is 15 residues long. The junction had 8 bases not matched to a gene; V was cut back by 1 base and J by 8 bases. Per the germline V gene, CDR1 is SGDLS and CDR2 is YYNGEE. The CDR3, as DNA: TGTGCCAGCAGCGTACGGGAGGACACTCTTGGGGAGCTGTTTTTT. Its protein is CASSVREDTLGELFF.

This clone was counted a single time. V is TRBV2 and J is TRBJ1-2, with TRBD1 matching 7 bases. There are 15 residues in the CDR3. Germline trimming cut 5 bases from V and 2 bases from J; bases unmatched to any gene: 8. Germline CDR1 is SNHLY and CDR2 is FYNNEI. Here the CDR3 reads CASSSRDRDNYGYTF. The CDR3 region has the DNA TGTGCCAGCAGTAGTAGGGACAGAGACAACTATGGCTACACCTTC.

This CDR3 is CASSTQVGDTQYF. As DNA, the CDR3 is TGTGCCAGCAGTACGCAGGTGGGAGATACGCAGTATTTT. The chain recombines TRBV28 with TRBJ2-3, with D uncertain. CDR1 and CDR2 (germline): MDHEN, SYDVKM. Trimming shortened V by 5 bases and J by 5 bases, and 11 bases separated the two germline ends. The CDR3 consists of 13 residues.

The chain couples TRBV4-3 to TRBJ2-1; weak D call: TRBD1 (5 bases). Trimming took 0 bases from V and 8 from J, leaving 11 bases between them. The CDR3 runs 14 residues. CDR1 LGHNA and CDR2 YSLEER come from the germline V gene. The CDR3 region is CASSQDLLGHEQFF. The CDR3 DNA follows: TGCGCCAGCAGCCAAGATCTTCTGGGGCATGAGCAGTTCTTC.

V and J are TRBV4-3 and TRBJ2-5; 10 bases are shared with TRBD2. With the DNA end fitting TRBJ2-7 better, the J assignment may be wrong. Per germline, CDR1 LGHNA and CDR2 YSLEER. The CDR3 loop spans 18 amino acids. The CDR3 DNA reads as TGCGCCAGCAGCCCAGGCGGGGATACTAGCGGGGCATCCTACGAGCAGTACTTC. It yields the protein CASSPGGDTSGASYEQYF.

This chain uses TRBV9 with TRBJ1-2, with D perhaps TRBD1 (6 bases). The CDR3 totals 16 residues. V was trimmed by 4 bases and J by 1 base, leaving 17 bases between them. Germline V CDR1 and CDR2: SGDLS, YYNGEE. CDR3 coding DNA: TGTGCCAGCAGCCGTTTGGGGCAGGGGTTTAACTATGGCTACACCTTC. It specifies CASSRLGQGFNYGYTF.

This CDR3 reads CASSLRELAGAESSYEQYF. CDR3 DNA sequence: TGTGCCAGCAGCTTACGGGAACTAGCGGGAGCCGAAAGCTCCTACGAGCAGTACTTC. The chain combines TRBV11-3 with TRBJ2-7; TRBD2 aligns across 11 bases. J gave up 0 bases and V 2 bases, and 12 bases lay outside the gene matches. CDR1 SGHNT and CDR2 YENEEA come from the germline V gene. The CDR3 runs 19 residues.

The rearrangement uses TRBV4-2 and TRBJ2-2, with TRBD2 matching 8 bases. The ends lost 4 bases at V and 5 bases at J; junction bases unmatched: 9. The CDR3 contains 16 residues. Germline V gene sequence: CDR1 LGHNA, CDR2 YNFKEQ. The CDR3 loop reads CASSPRLAGSTGELFF. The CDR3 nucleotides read TGTGCCAGCAGCCCCCGGCTAGCGGGTTCGACCGGGGAGCTGTTTTTT.

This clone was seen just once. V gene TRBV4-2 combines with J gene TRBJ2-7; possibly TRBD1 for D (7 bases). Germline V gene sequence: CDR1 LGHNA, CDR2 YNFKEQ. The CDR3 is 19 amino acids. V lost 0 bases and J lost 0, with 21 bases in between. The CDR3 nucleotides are TGTGCCAGCAGCCAAGAAGGGGCCCAGGGGGGCAATAGCTCCTACGAGCAGTACTTC. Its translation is CASSQEGAQGGNSSYEQYF.

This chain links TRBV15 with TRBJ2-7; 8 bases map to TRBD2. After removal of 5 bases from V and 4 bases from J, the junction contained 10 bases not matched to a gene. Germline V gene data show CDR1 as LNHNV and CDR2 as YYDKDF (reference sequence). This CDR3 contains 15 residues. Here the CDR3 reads CATSLRRVAGYEQYF. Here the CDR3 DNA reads TGTGCCACCAGCTTACGGCGGGTAGCGGGGTACGAGCAGTACTTC.

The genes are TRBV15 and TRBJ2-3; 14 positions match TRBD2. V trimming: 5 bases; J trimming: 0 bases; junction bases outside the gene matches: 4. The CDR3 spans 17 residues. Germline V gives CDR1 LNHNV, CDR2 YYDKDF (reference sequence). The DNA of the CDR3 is TGTGCCACCAGCGGTAGACTAGCGGGAGGGAGCACAGATACGCAGTATTTT. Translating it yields CATSGRLAGGSTDTQYF.

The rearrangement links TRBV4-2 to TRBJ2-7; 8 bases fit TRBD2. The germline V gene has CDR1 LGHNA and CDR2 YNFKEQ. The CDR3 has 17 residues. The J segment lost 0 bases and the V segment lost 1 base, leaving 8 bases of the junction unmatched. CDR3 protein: CASSQARSGSPSYEQYF. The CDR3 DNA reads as TGTGCCAGCAGCCAAGCTCGGAGCGGGAGCCCCTCCTACGAGCAGTACTTC.

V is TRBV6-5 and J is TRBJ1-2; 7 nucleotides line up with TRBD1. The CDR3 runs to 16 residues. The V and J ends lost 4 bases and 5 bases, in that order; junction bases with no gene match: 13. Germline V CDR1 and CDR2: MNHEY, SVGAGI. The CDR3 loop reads CASSSHPGGPGYGYTF. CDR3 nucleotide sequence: TGTGCCAGCAGTTCCCATCCAGGGGGGCCGGGGTATGGCTACACCTTC.